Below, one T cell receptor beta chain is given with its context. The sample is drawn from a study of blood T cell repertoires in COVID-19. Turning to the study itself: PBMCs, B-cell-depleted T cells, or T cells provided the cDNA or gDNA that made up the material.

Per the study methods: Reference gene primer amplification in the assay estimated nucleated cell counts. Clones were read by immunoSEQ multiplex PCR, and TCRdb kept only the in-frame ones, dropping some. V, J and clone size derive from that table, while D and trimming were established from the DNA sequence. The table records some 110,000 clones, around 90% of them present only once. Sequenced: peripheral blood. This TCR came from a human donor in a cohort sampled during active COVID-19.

CDR3 nucleotide sequence: TGTGCCAGCATGAGAGGCGACAGACCCACAGATACGCAGTATTTT. Residues: CASMRGDRPTDTQYF. V and J are TRBV9 and TRBJ2-3; the D gene is possibly TRBD1 (5 bases). This CDR3 has 15 amino acids. V gave up 6 bases and J gave up 2 bases, with 16 bases separating them. Germline V gives CDR1 SGDLS, CDR2 YYNGEE.